The 25 T cell receptor beta chains reported below all come from one sample, sequenced in a study of cytomegalovirus exposure and HLA in healthy donors. Clones were sequenced by immunoSEQ multiplex PCR, and TCRdb holds only the in-frame ones, with some missing. The sample has around 300,000 clones, roughly 90% seen once. Sequences were obtained from PBMCs. The receptor source for this set is a woman under 30 in good health and CMV-seronegative.

V gene TRBV30 combines with J gene TRBJ2-1; D is unclear. The CDR3 is 14 amino acids. Germline V gene sequence: CDR1 GTSNPN, CDR2 SVGIG (reference sequence). Between the trimmed V and J ends, which lost 1 base and 0 bases, there was a span of 7 bases. The CDR3 nucleotides read TGTGCCTGGAGTGGAGCTAGCTCCTACAATGAGCAGTTCTTC. It is translated as CAWSGASSYNEQFF.

This clone was seen a few times. The chain employs TRBV11-2 and TRBJ2-7; 9 bases are shared with TRBD2. The CDR3 loop spans 15 amino acids. J was trimmed by 0 bases and V by 3 bases; bases with no gene match: 3. CDR1 and CDR2 (germline): SGHAT, FQNNGV. CDR3 nucleotide sequence: TGTGCCAGCAGCTTTGCGGGAGGGCCCTCCTACGAGCAGTACTTC. It encodes CASSFAGGPSYEQYF.

The V and J genes are TRBV7-9 and TRBJ2-7; D not resolved. V lost 5 bases, J lost 2 bases, and 7 bases lay in between. The CDR3 covers 12 residues. In germline, CDR1 is SEHNR, CDR2 FQNEAQ (reference sequence). As DNA, the CDR3 is TGTGCCAGCAGCCTGACTCCCTACGAGCAGTACTTC. It is translated as CASSLTPYEQYF. The whole variable domain, remainder taken from reference TRBV7-9 and TRBJ2-7, is DTGVSQNPRHKITKRGQNVTFRCDPISEHNRLYWYRQTLGQGPEFLTYFQNEAQLEKSRLLSDRFSAERPKGSFSTLEIQRTEQGDSAMYLCASSLTPYEQYFGPGTRLTVT.

The chain links TRBV6-4 to TRBJ2-1; 9 bases align to TRBD2. The CDR3 is 20 residues long. V was pared by 5 bases and J by 0 bases, with 17 bases of the junction left unmatched. From germline, CDR1 is MRHNA and CDR2 SNTAGT. The CDR3 bases are TGTGCCAGCAGTCGGAACCTGGTCTTACTAGCGGGCAGCTCCTACAATGAGCAGTTCTTC. Translating gives CASSRNLVLLAGSSYNEQFF.

The J gene is TRBJ1-2, the V gene TRBV7-9; D gene ambiguous. Germline values: CDR1 SEHNR, CDR2 FQNEAQ (reference sequence). The CDR3 runs 14 residues. Trimming pared 5 bases from V and 0 bases from J, leaving 10 bases between. CDR3 in DNA: TGTGCCAGCAGCCCCCGACTGACTAACTATGGCTACACCTTC. Amino acids: CASSPRLTNYGYTF.

The chain uses TRBV5-6 and TRBJ1-2; weak D call: TRBD1 (6 bases). The CDR3 totals 14 residues. Germline V gene sequence: CDR1 SGHDT, CDR2 YYEEEE. V lost 4 bases, J lost 2 bases, and 12 bases lay in between. DNA for the CDR3: TGTGCCAGCAGCCAGGGAACAGGGAACTATGGCTACACCTTC. It codes for CASSQGTGNYGYTF.

This chain connects TRBV29-1 to TRBJ2-7; TRBD1 agrees at 7 bases. The V segment lost 1 base and the J segment 0 bases; nucleotides outside the gene matches: 6. The CDR3 is 15 amino acids. Germline-derived CDR1 and CDR2 are SQVTM and ANQGSEA. CDR3 DNA: TGCAGCGTTGAAGCTACAGGGGCGGGCTCCTACGAGCAGTACTTC. Its protein is CSVEATGAGSYEQYF.

V usage is TRBV10-2 and J usage is TRBJ2-5; TRBD2 agrees at 8 bases. The CDR3 loop spans 19 amino acids. V lost 0 bases to trimming and J lost 5 bases; unmatched junction nucleotides: 17. The germline V gene has CDR1 WSHSY and CDR2 SAAADI. CDR3 amino acids: CASSESTVGGGRPQETQYF. CDR3 sequence (DNA): TGCGCCAGCAGTGAGTCGACAGTTGGGGGCGGGAGGCCTCAGGAGACCCAGTACTTC.

A word on this clone: One end of the junction varies from germline; a read error may be responsible. V and J are TRBV7-7 and TRBJ2-2; a possible D gene is TRBD2 (5 bases). Looked up from germline, CDR1 is SSHAT and CDR2 is FNYEAQ (reference sequence). The CDR3 extends over 14 amino acids. CDR3 nucleotide sequence: TGTGCTAGCAGGCCCGTGGGGAGCACCGGGGAGCTGTTTTTT. Amino acid sequence: CASRPVGSTGELFF.

The chain joins TRBV4-1 to TRBJ2-1, with D possibly matching TRBD2 (6 bases). The V gene lost 1 base and the J gene lost 5 bases, with 12 bases spanning the gap. The CDR3 extends over 15 amino acids. CDR1 is MGHRA, CDR2 YSYEKL, per germline. CDR3 residues: CASSQALARDNEQFF. The CDR3 DNA sequence: TGCGCCAGCAGCCAAGCCCTAGCGAGAGACAATGAGCAGTTCTTC.

The chain joins TRBV5-4 to TRBJ2-1, with a weak D call TRBD2 (7 bases). The CDR3 is 15 residues long. Germline values: CDR1 SGHNT, CDR2 YYREEE (reference sequence). With 5 bases removed from V and 4 bases from J, the gap between germline ends came to 16 bases. CDR3 loop: CASRGGPRPYNEQFF. The CDR3 bases are TGTGCCAGCAGGGGGGGGCCGAGACCTTACAATGAGCAGTTCTTC.

The V and J genes are TRBV29-1 and TRBJ1-1; D is possibly TRBD1 (5 bases). V was trimmed by 6 bases and J by 4 bases, leaving 9 bases between them. The CDR3 contains 11 residues. The germline gives CDR1 SQVTM, CDR2 ANQGSEA. CDR3 in DNA: TGCAGCGTAGGAGGGGCCACTGAAGCTTTCTTT. Its translation: CSVGGATEAFF.

V and J are TRBV15 and TRBJ2-3, with TRBD2 matching over 8 bases. The V gene's germline CDR1 is LNHNV and CDR2 YYDKDF (reference sequence). This CDR3 spans 13 amino acids. The V and J ends lost 6 bases and 5 bases, in that order; junction bases with no gene match: 4. The CDR3 loop reads CATRGAGVDTQYF. CDR3 in DNA: TGTGCCACCAGGGGAGCGGGAGTAGATACGCAGTATTTT.

The chain has TRBV2 and TRBJ2-7; D possibly corresponds to TRBD2 (7 bases). V shed 7 bases and J shed 1 base, with 11 bases lying between them. Germline loops: CDR1 SNHLY, CDR2 FYNNEI. This CDR3 comprises 13 residues. The CDR3 nucleotides are TGTGCCAGCAAGGGGGGGACTTCCTACGAGCAGTACTTC. It translates to CASKGGTSYEQYF.

The chain carries TRBV11-2 and TRBJ2-7; no reliable D call. Trimming left V 4 bases short and J 3 bases short, with 13 bases between. Germline CDR1 and CDR2: SGHAT and FQNNGV. The CDR3 totals 14 residues. The CDR3 coding sequence is TGTGCCAGCAGCTCGCCGCGAAAGTTCTACGAGCAGTACTTC. Amino acid sequence: CASSSPRKFYEQYF. The entire variable domain, with the rest obtained from reference TRBV11-2 and TRBJ2-7, is as follows: EAGVAQSPRYKIIEKRQSVAFWCNPISGHATLYWYQQILGQGPKLLIQFQNNGVVDDSQLPKDRFSAERLKGVDSTLKIQPAKLEDSAVYLCASSSPRKFYEQYFGPGTRLTVT.

The V and J genes are TRBV7-8 and TRBJ1-2; D possibly corresponds to TRBD1 (5 bases). Trimming pared 5 bases from V and 7 bases from J, leaving 14 bases between. The CDR3 is 13 amino acids. Per the germline V gene, CDR1 is SGHVS and CDR2 is FQNEAQ. CDR3 sequence (DNA): TGTGCCAGCAGCCCCCAGCAGGGAACTGGCTACACCTTC. Its translation: CASSPQQGTGYTF.

V and J are TRBV28 and TRBJ2-7, with 13 bases matching TRBD2. The junction had 3 bases not matched to a gene; V was cut back by 2 bases and J by 5 bases. The CDR3 has 15 amino acids. Germline V gene data show CDR1 as MDHEN and CDR2 as SYDVKM. The CDR3 loop is CASSLGLAGADEQYF. CDR3 nucleotides: TGTGCCAGCAGTTTAGGACTAGCGGGAGCTGACGAGCAGTACTTC.

The rearrangement links TRBV5-1 to TRBJ2-7; D is perhaps TRBD2 (6 bases). V shed 0 bases and J shed 7 bases, with 17 bases lying between them. CDR1 is SGHRS, CDR2 YFSETQ, per germline. This CDR3 has 15 amino acids. The CDR3 spells CASSLARLVEGEQYF. Written as DNA, the CDR3 is TGCGCCAGCAGCTTGGCACGACTAGTGGAAGGGGAGCAGTACTTC.

The V gene is TRBV28, the J gene TRBJ2-2, with 9 bases lining up with TRBD2. In germline, CDR1 is MDHEN, CDR2 SYDVKM. V was pared by 6 bases and J by 5 bases, with 7 bases of the junction left unmatched. The CDR3 sequence is 15 residues long. CDR3 in amino acids: CASSPGLARTGELFF. Written as DNA, the CDR3 is TGTGCCAGCAGCCCCGGACTAGCGAGGACCGGGGAGCTGTTTTTT.

This CDR3 is CASSLQGTGPNTEAFF. The CDR3 region has the DNA TGTGCCAGCAGCTTACAGGGGACAGGACCGAACACTGAAGCTTTCTTT. The chain joins TRBV11-3 to TRBJ1-1; the match to TRBD1 covers 8 bases. Germline V gives CDR1 SGHNT, CDR2 YENEEA. The junction had 6 bases not matched to a gene; V was cut back by 2 bases and J by 1 base. The CDR3 is 16 residues long.

The chain uses TRBV5-8 and TRBJ1-2, with 9 nucleotides matching TRBD1. The CDR3 consists of 13 residues. The trim removed 5 bases at V and 4 bases at J, leaving 3 bases unmatched. The germline V gene encodes CDR1 SGHTS and CDR2 YDEGEE. The CDR3 region has the DNA TGTGCCAGCAGGCACAGGGGGCTCTATGGCTACACCTTC. Its translation: CASRHRGLYGYTF.

Regarding this clone: Other nucleotide sequences from this sample produce the same CDR3. The chain couples TRBV19 to TRBJ1-5; the match to TRBD1 covers 11 bases. V was clipped by 6 bases and J by 4 bases; unmatched bases: 5. The CDR3 consists of 15 residues. Germline V CDR1 and CDR2: LNHDA, SQIVND (reference sequence). In DNA form, the CDR3 reads TGTGCCAGTAGCCTGGGACAGGGGGGGAATCAGCCCCAGCATTTT. Amino acids: CASSLGQGGNQPQHF.

A single count supports this clone. The J gene is TRBJ2-7, the V gene TRBV19; D may be TRBD1 (6 bases). V lost 6 bases and J 6 bases, leaving 15 bases between the germline ends. The CDR3 has 13 amino acids. CDR1 is LNHDA and CDR2 is SQIVND in the germline V gene (reference sequence). The CDR3 loop is CASRETGKGEQYF. CDR3 nucleotides: TGTGCCAGTAGGGAAACAGGGAAGGGCGAGCAGTACTTC.

This CDR3 reads CASSLERGGIGANVLTF. For the CDR3, the DNA is TGCGCCAGCAGCTTGGAGCGGGGAGGGATTGGGGCCAACGTCCTGACTTTC. The genes are TRBV5-1 and TRBJ2-6; TRBD2 aligns across 7 bases. V shed 0 bases and J 3 bases; nucleotides not matched to a gene: 6. Germline CDR1 reads SGHRS; CDR2 reads YFSETQ. The CDR3 sequence is 17 residues long.

This clone came up once. One end of the junction does not line up with germline, which may come from a read error. The chain links TRBV9 to TRBJ2-2; 10 bases map to TRBD2. CDR3 length: 14 amino acids. Germline CDR1 SGDLS, CDR2 YYNGEE. CDR3 bases: TGTGCCAGCAGGGTAGCGGGAGGTGACGGGGAGCTGTTTTTT. This sequence encodes CASRVAGGDGELFF.